One T cell receptor (beta chain) is described in this entry. TCRdb's table, derived via immunoSEQ multiplex PCR, lists solely in-frame clones and lacks some. The top ten hold approximately 2% of the sample, which has some 260,000 clones, over 80% seen once. The participants were between about 18 and 90 years old and came from 24 US areas. Recovered participants had two consecutive negative NP/OP PCR tests, healthcare professional clearance, or symptom resolution. CDR1 is SGHRS and CDR2 is YFSETQ in the germline V gene. With 5 bases clipped from V and 2 bases from J, the junction kept 6 bases outside the gene matches. The CDR3 spans 14 residues. This record belongs to a study of blood T cell repertoires in COVID-19. Study-level background: The analysed material was cDNA or gDNA that came from T cells, B-cell-depleted T cells, or PBMCs.

The V and J genes are TRBV5-1 and TRBJ2-5; 7 bases map to TRBD2. The receptor's source is a woman aged 18-29 years who had recovered from COVID-19. Sequencing was performed on PBMCs or T cells enriched from blood (not recorded which). The CDR3 protein is CASSSSGDQETQYF. Here the CDR3 DNA reads TGCGCCAGCAGTTCTAGCGGCGATCAAGAGACCCAGTACTTC.